These 26 T cell receptor beta chains share one sample of origin, sequenced in a study of cytomegalovirus exposure and HLA in healthy donors. PCR involved 60 Vbeta and 13 Jbeta primers. TCRdb's copy holds only in-frame clones and misses some; the assay was immunoSEQ multiplex PCR. There are roughly 260,000 clones in the sample; 84% occur only once, and about 2% lies in the top ten. The sequenced sample was PBMCs. Receptors originate from a woman in her 40s in good health and CMV-seropositive.

The chain joins TRBV28 to TRBJ1-2; the D gene is possibly TRBD1 (6 bases). The CDR3 is made up of 14 amino acids. The V gene's germline CDR1 is MDHEN and CDR2 SYDVKM. Trimming removed 8 bases from V and 2 bases from J, with 15 bases in between. CDR3 protein: CASHSGGLNYGYTF. The CDR3 DNA is TGTGCCAGCCACTCGGGGGGGCTGAACTATGGCTACACCTTC.

The CDR3 DNA reads TGTGCCAGCATAGAGGGAACTGAAGCTTTCTTT. Translated: CASIEGTEAFF. This chain links TRBV28 with TRBJ1-1; the D is unclear. Per germline, CDR1 MDHEN and CDR2 SYDVKM. V was clipped by 7 bases and J by 5 bases, with 8 bases between them. This CDR3 region has 11 residues.

This chain links TRBV29-1 with TRBJ1-2, with a tentative D call TRBD1 (6 bases). Trimming removed 3 bases at V and 0 bases at J, with 8 bases between. Germline CDR1 is SQVTM and CDR2 is ANQGSEA. This CDR3 has 13 amino acids. The CDR3 nucleotides are TGCAGCGTTGACAGGGGACCTAACTATGGCTACACCTTC. Encoded protein: CSVDRGPNYGYTF.

The chain has TRBV27 and TRBJ2-1; D perhaps matches TRBD2 (5 bases). CDR3 length: 15 residues. Per the germline V gene, CDR1 is MNHEY and CDR2 is SMNVEV (reference sequence). V was clipped by 3 bases and J by 4 bases, with 13 bases between them. The DNA of the CDR3 is TGTGCCAGCAGTTTCGGTAGACTACGATACAATGAGCAGTTCTTC. Residues: CASSFGRLRYNEQFF.

The V gene is TRBV14, the J gene TRBJ2-5; possible D gene TRBD2, 6 bases. Near its end, the DNA agrees better with TRBJ2-7, so the J call may be wrong. The CDR3 runs 13 residues. The V gene's germline CDR1 is SGHDN and CDR2 FVKESK. The CDR3 sequence: CASSPSSVYEQYF. DNA for the CDR3: TGTGCCAGCAGCCCCTCTAGCGTCTACGAGCAGTACTTC.

The chain employs TRBV5-6 and TRBJ2-7, with 7 bases fitting TRBD2. The CDR3 spans 15 residues. Trimming took 0 bases from V and 4 from J; bases not matched to a gene: 7. The germline V gene has CDR1 SGHDT and CDR2 YYEEEE. The CDR3 nucleotides are TGTGCCAGCAGCTTGGTAGTGGGAGGGCCATACGAGCAGTACTTC. It translates to CASSLVVGGPYEQYF.

This clone has just a few counts. The chain links TRBV5-1 to TRBJ1-1; D remains ambiguous. V gave up 0 bases and J gave up 0 bases, with 6 bases separating them. CDR3 size: 14 residues. Looked up from germline, CDR1 is SGHRS and CDR2 is YFSETQ. The CDR3 DNA follows: TGCGCCAGCAGCTTGGAGGCGGTGAACACTGAAGCTTTCTTT. Amino acids: CASSLEAVNTEAFF.

The genes are TRBV7-3 and TRBJ2-7, with TRBD2 matching over 11 bases. The CDR3 totals 17 residues. CDR1 is SGHTA and CDR2 is FQGTGA in the germline V gene. V trimming: 4 bases; J trimming: 5 bases; junction bases outside the gene matches: 13. The CDR3 sequence is CASSSPNGTSGEHEQYF. The CDR3 DNA reads TGTGCCAGCAGCTCCCCGAACGGGACTAGCGGAGAGCACGAGCAGTACTTC.

The J gene is TRBJ1-1, the V gene TRBV11-2, with a weak D call TRBD1 (5 bases). Trimming removed 5 bases at V and 5 bases at J, with 21 bases between. Germline assignment: CDR1 SGHAT and CDR2 FQNNGV. The CDR3 has 16 amino acids. CDR3 region: CASSPNRALSGTEAFF. CDR3 DNA: TGTGCCAGCAGCCCTAATAGGGCCCTCTCAGGGACTGAAGCTTTCTTT.

The CDR3 DNA reads as TGTGCCAGCAGCCGGCCCGGAGGGTTCTCTGAGCAGTTCTTC. Translating gives CASSRPGGFSEQFF. The genes are TRBV7-2 and TRBJ2-1; possibly TRBD2 for D (6 bases). With 5 bases removed from V and 9 bases from J, the gap between germline ends came to 17 bases. Germline loops: CDR1 SGHTA, CDR2 FQGNSA. There are 14 residues in the CDR3.

The rearrangement joins TRBV18 to TRBJ1-1, with D possibly TRBD1 on 5 matching bases. Looked up from germline, CDR1 is KGHSH and CDR2 is LQKENI. CDR3 length: 13 amino acids. V lost 3 bases to trimming and J lost 2 bases, with 7 bases between them. CDR3 loop: CASSPTDNTEAFF. CDR3 nucleotides: TGTGCCAGCTCACCGACAGATAACACTGAAGCTTTCTTT.

The J gene is TRBJ1-3, the V gene TRBV6-1; perhaps TRBD1 as D (5 bases). Germline V gene data show CDR1 as MNHNS and CDR2 as SASEGT. V lost 1 base to trimming and J lost 4 bases, with 14 bases between them. This CDR3 comprises 16 residues. CDR3 in DNA: TGTGCCAGCAGTGAAGTCGGAAGCAGGGTAGGAAACACCATATATTTT. Its protein is CASSEVGSRVGNTIYF.

The rearrangement joins TRBV7-9 to TRBJ1-5, with D perhaps matching TRBD1 (6 bases). Trimming took 0 bases from V and 6 from J, leaving 6 bases between them. From germline, CDR1 is SEHNR and CDR2 FQNEAQ (reference sequence). The CDR3 runs to 13 residues. CDR3 coding DNA: TGTGCCAGCAGCTTAGCGGGGGCTCAGCCCCAGCATTTT. Its translation is CASSLAGAQPQHF.

This clone was found once. This rearrangement joins TRBV5-1 to TRBJ2-7, with TRBD1 identical over 9 bases. With 0 bases clipped from V and 2 bases from J, the junction kept 6 bases outside the gene matches. This CDR3 comprises 16 residues. CDR1 and CDR2 (germline): SGHRS, YFSETQ. The CDR3 DNA follows: TGCGCCAGCAGCTTGGCAATAGGACAGGGGACCTACGAGCAGTACTTC. It is translated as CASSLAIGQGTYEQYF.

Only one count was recorded for this clone. J is TRBJ1-1 and V is TRBV10-3, with 9 nucleotides matching TRBD1. The CDR3 is 16 amino acids. Germline CDR1 and CDR2: ENHRY and SYGVKD. V lost 7 bases to trimming and J lost 5 bases; unmatched junction nucleotides: 14. CDR3 protein: CAITPDRGRGGTEAFF. CDR3 nucleotides: TGTGCCATCACCCCGGACAGGGGTAGGGGTGGGACTGAAGCTTTCTTT.

The rearrangement uses TRBV29-1 and TRBJ2-3; 9 bases agree with TRBD1. J lost 2 bases, V lost 6 bases, and 9 bases had no gene match. In germline, CDR1 is SQVTM, CDR2 ANQGSEA. CDR3 length: 15 amino acids. The CDR3 coding sequence is TGCAGCGTGGGGCCGACAGGGGGTTTCACAGATACGCAGTATTTT. It translates to CSVGPTGGFTDTQYF.

The chain couples TRBV18 to TRBJ2-3; the match to TRBD1 covers 8 bases. The V and J ends lost 4 bases and 3 bases, in that order; junction bases with no gene match: 6. The germline V gene encodes CDR1 KGHSH and CDR2 LQKENI. The CDR3 totals 15 residues. CDR3 bases: TGTGCCAGCTCACAGGCAGGGGGCGCGACAGATACGCAGTATTTT. Translating gives CASSQAGGATDTQYF. Full variable domain (outside the CDR3, taken from reference TRBV18 and TRBJ2-3): NAGVMQNPRHLVRRRGQEARLRCSPMKGHSHVYWYRQLPEEGLKFMVYLQKENIIDESGMPKERFSAEFPKEGPSILRIQQVVRGDSAAYFCASSQAGGATDTQYFGPGTRLTVL.

The chain uses TRBV19 and TRBJ2-6, with a weak D call TRBD1 (6 bases). The CDR3 spans 17 residues. Per the germline V gene, CDR1 is LNHDA and CDR2 is SQIVND (reference sequence). Trimming removed 7 bases at V and 0 bases at J, with 16 bases between. This CDR3 is CASKAGALISGANVLTF. The CDR3 nucleotides are TGTGCCAGTAAGGCAGGGGCCCTGATCTCTGGGGCCAACGTCCTGACTTTC.

DNA for the CDR3: TGTGCCAGCAGCTCGAATCCGGGACAGGGGGACACCGGGGAGCTGTTTTTT. Residues: CASSSNPGQGDTGELFF. The chain couples TRBV7-2 to TRBJ2-2; 11 positions match TRBD1. V shed 4 bases, J shed 3 bases, and the junction held 7 bases outside the gene matches. The length of the CDR3 is 17 residues. Germline V gives CDR1 SGHTA, CDR2 FQGNSA. Variable domain in full (rest from reference TRBV7-2 and TRBJ2-2): GAGVSQSPSNKVTEKGKDVELRCDPISGHTALYWYRQSLGQGLEFLIYFQGNSAPDKSGLPSDRFSAERTGGSVSTLTIQRTQQEDSAVYLCASSSNPGQGDTGELFFGEGSRLTVL.

The gene calls are TRBV5-4 and TRBJ2-3; 9 positions agree with TRBD2. The length of the CDR3 is 16 residues. J gave up 1 base and V 2 bases, and 5 bases lay outside the gene matches. Germline-derived CDR1 and CDR2 are SGHNT and YYREEE (reference sequence). The CDR3 nucleotides read TGTGCCAGCAGCTTAGGTGGCGGGAGGGGCACAGATACGCAGTATTTT. It specifies CASSLGGGRGTDTQYF.

J is TRBJ2-7 and V is TRBV7-9; D not certain. In germline, CDR1 is SEHNR, CDR2 FQNEAQ (reference sequence). The length of the CDR3 is 12 residues. V lost 1 base and J 5 bases, leaving 6 bases between the germline ends. This chain's CDR3 is CASSLVSHEQYF. CDR3 nucleotide sequence: TGTGCCAGCAGCTTAGTATCCCACGAGCAGTACTTC.

The rearrangement joins TRBV4-3 to TRBJ1-5; a weak D match, TRBD1 (5 bases). Trimming cost V 0 bases and J 6 bases, with 12 bases left between them. This CDR3 has 15 amino acids. CDR1 is LGHNA and CDR2 is YSLEER in the germline V gene. The CDR3 protein is CASSQDRVRGQPQHF. The CDR3 DNA reads as TGCGCCAGCAGCCAAGACAGGGTTCGTGGTCAGCCCCAGCATTTT.

The chain recombines TRBV6-5 with TRBJ2-7; TRBD1 matches 7 bases. The CDR3 sequence is 15 residues long. The V and J ends lost 4 bases and 0 bases, in that order; junction bases with no gene match: 6. Germline-derived CDR1 and CDR2 are MNHEY and SVGAGI. Here the CDR3 DNA reads TGTGCCAGCAGTTTACAGGGGATAAGCTCCTACGAGCAGTACTTC. Amino acids: CASSLQGISSYEQYF.

J is TRBJ2-1 and V is TRBV27; perhaps TRBD2 as D (6 bases). The length of the CDR3 is 16 residues. V was trimmed by 3 bases and J by 7 bases, leaving 19 bases between them. Germline CDR1 and CDR2: MNHEY and SMNVEV (reference sequence). CDR3 coding DNA: TGTGCCAGCAGTTTCCTCGGCGGGAATGATAGGAATGAGCAGTTCTTC. It translates to CASSFLGGNDRNEQFF.

This clone was counted between two and nine times. This specimen includes other DNA sequences encoding the same CDR3. V and J are TRBV27 and TRBJ2-1; D remains unclear. V lost 5 bases and J 0 bases, leaving 5 bases between the germline ends. The CDR3 totals 13 residues. The V gene's germline CDR1 is MNHEY and CDR2 SMNVEV (reference sequence). The CDR3 reads CASSTSSYNEQFF. CDR3 DNA: TGTGCCAGCAGTACCAGCTCCTACAATGAGCAGTTCTTC.

This clone was seen just once. The rearrangement joins TRBV6-6 to TRBJ2-3; perhaps TRBD2 as D (6 bases). Germline-derived CDR1 and CDR2 are MNHNY and SVGAGI (reference sequence). With 5 bases removed from V and 4 bases from J, the gap between germline ends came to 13 bases. This CDR3 comprises 14 residues. The CDR3 spells CASSLGAGPDTQYF. The DNA of the CDR3 is TGTGCCAGCAGTCTAGGGGCGGGGCCAGATACGCAGTATTTT.